This TCR beta chain was identified in a study of blood T cell repertoires in COVID-19. Study-wide context: Donors in the United States, Italy and Spain gave samples during acute or convalescent COVID-19. T cells, B-cell-depleted T cells, or PBMCs supplied cDNA or gDNA.

CDR3 length equals 15 residues. Trimming pared 1 base from V and 0 bases from J, leaving 8 bases between. Germline assignment: CDR1 SGHNT and CDR2 YYREEE (reference sequence). This clone was found once. Source study methods: Amplifying reference gene primers gave estimates of nucleated cell counts. Libraries were prepared by immunoSEQ multiplex PCR; TCRdb keeps only in-frame clonotypes and omits some of them. V and J calls and clone size are given by that table; D and trimming were obtained from the DNA. In the table there are 120,000 or so clones, around 87% of which are singletons. This clonotype was sampled from a human donor in a cohort sampled during active COVID-19. Sequencing used peripheral blood. The chain employs TRBV5-4 and TRBJ2-1, with unresolved D. The CDR3 DNA is TGTGCCAGCAGCTTGCCCTTTAGCTCCTACAATGAGCAGTTCTTC. Protein sequence: CASSLPFSSYNEQFF. The entire variable domain, with the rest obtained from reference TRBV5-4 and TRBJ2-1, is as follows: ETGVTQSPTHLIKTRGQQVTLRCSSQSGHNTVSWYQQALGQGPQFIFQYYREEENGRGNFPPRFSGLQFPNYSSELNVNALELDDSALYLCASSLPFSSYNEQFFGPGTRLTVL.